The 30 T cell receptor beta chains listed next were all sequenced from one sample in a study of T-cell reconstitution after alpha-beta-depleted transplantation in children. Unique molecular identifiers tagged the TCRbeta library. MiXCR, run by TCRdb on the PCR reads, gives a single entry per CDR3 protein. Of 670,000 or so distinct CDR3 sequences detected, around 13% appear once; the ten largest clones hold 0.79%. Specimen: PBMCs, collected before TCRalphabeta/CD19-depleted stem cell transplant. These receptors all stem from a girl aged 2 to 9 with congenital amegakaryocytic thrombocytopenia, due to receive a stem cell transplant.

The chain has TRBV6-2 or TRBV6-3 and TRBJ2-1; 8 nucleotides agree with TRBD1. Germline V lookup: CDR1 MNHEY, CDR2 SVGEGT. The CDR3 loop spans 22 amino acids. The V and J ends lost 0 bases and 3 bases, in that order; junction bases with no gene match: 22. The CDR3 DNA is TGTGCCAGCAGTTACTCGAATTACCCGGGCAGGGGGCTCGACCAGGTCTACAATGAGCAGTTCTTC. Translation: CASSYSNYPGRGLDQVYNEQFF.

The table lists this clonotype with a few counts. The CDR3 coding sequence is TGTGCCAGCACCAAACTAGCGGGCACAGATACGCAGTATTTT. Protein product: CASTKLAGTDTQYF. The gene calls are TRBV12-3 or TRBV12-4 and TRBJ2-3, with 8 nucleotides matching TRBD2. The CDR3 totals 14 residues. V shed 7 bases and J 1 base; nucleotides not matched to a gene: 4.

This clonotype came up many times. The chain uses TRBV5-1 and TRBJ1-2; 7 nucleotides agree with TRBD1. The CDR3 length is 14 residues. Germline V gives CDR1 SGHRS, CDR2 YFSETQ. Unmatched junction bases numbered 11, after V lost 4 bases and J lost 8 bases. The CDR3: CASSNDRAERGYTF. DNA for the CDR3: TGCGCCAGCAGCAACGACAGGGCGGAGAGAGGCTACACCTTC.

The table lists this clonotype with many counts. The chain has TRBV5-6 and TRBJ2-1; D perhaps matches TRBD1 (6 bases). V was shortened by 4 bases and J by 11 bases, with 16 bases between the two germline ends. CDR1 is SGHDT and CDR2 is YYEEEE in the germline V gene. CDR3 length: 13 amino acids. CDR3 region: CASSPSDSGKQFF. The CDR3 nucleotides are TGTGCCAGCAGCCCCTCGGACAGCGGTAAGCAGTTCTTC.

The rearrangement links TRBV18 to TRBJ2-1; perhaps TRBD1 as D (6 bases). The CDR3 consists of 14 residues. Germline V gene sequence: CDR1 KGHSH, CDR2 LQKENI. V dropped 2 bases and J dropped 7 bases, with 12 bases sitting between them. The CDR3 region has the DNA TGTGCCAGCTCACCAGGGGGCGGAATTAATGAGCAGTTCTTC. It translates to CASSPGGGINEQFF.

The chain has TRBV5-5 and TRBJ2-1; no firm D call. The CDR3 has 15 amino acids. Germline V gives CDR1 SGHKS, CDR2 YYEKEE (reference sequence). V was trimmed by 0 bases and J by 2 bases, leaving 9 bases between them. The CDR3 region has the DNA TGTGCCAGCAGCTTGGGCGCATCCGCCTACAATGAGCAGTTCTTC. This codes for CASSLGASAYNEQFF. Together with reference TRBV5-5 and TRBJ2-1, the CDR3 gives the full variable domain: DAGVTQSPTHLIKTRGQQVTLRCSPISGHKSVSWYQQVLGQGPQFIFQYYEKEERGRGNFPDRFSARQFPNYSSELNVNALLLGDSALYLCASSLGASAYNEQFFGPGTRLTVL.

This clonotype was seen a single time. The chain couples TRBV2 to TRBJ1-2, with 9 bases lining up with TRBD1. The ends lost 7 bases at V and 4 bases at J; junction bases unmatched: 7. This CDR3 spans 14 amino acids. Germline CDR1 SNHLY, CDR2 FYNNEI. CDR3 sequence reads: CASIRDRVSYGYTF. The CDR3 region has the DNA TGTGCCAGCATTAGGGACAGGGTTAGCTATGGCTACACCTTC.

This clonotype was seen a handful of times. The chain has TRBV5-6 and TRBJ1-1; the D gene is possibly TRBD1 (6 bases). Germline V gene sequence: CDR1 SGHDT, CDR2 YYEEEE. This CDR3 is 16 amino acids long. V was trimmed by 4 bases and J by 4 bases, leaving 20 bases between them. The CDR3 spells CASSPGRFQGSTEAFF. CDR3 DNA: TGTGCCAGCAGCCCTGGACGTTTCCAGGGGAGCACTGAAGCTTTCTTT. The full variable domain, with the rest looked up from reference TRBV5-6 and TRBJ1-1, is DAGVTQSPTHLIKTRGQQVTLRCSPKSGHDTVSWYQQALGQGPQFIFQYYEEEERQRGNFPDRFSGHQFPNYSSELNVNALLLGDSALYLCASSPGRFQGSTEAFFGQGTRLTVV.

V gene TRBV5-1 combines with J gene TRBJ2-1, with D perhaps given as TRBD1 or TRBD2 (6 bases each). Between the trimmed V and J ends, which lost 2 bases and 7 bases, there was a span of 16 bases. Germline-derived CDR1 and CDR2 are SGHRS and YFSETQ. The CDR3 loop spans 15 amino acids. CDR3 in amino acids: CASSFSGDQGNEQFF. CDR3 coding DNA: TGCGCCAGCAGCTTTAGCGGCGACCAGGGGAATGAGCAGTTCTTC.

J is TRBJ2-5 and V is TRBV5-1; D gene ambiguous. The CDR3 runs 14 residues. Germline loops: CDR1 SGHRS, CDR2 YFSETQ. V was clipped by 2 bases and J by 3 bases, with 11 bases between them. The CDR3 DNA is TGCGCCAGCAGCTTCTGGGTGGGCGAAGAGACCCAGTACTTC. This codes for CASSFWVGEETQYF.

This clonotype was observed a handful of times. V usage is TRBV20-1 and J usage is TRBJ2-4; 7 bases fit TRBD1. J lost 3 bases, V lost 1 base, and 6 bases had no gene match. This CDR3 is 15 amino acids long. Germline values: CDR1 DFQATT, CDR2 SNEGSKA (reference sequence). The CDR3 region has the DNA TGCAGTGCTAGAGTAGGGGGCAACCTCAAAAACATTCAGTACTTC. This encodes CSARVGGNLKNIQYF.

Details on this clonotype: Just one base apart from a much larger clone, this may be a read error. The CDR3 nucleotides read TGCGCCAGCAGCTTGTACTCGCCAAAGCAAGAGACCCAGTCCTTC. Encoded protein: CASSLYSPKQETQSF. The gene calls are TRBV5-1 and TRBJ2-5; D is undetermined. Germline V CDR1 and CDR2: SGHRS, YFSETQ. There are 15 residues in the CDR3.

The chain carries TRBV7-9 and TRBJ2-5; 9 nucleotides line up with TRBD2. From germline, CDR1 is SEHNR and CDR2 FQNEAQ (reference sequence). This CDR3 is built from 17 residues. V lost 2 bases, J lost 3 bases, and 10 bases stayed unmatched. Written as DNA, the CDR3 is TGTGCCAGCAGCTTAATCTCGAGGTCTAGCGGGGAAGAGACCCAGTACTTC. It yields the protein CASSLISRSSGEETQYF.

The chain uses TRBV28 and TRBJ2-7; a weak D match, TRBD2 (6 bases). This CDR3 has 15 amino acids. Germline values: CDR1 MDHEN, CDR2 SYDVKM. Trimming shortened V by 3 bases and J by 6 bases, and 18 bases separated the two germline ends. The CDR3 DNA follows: TGTGCCAGCAGTTTCGGGGCGGGACCTGTTTCCGAGCAGTACTTC. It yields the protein CASSFGAGPVSEQYF.

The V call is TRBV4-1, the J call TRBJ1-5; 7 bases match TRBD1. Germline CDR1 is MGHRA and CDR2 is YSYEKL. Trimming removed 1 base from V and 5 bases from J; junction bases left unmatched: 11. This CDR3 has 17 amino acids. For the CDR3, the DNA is TGCGCCAGCAGCCAAGGCGTCGGGGGACAGCCAGATCAGCCCCAGCATTTT. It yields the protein CASSQGVGGQPDQPQHF.

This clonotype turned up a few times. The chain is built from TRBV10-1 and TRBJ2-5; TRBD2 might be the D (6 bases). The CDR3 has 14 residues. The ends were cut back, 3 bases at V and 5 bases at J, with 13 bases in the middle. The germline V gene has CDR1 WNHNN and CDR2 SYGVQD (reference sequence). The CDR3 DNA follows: TGCGCCAGCAGTGACGCGCGGGGCTTGGAGACCCAGTACTTC. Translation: CASSDARGLETQYF.

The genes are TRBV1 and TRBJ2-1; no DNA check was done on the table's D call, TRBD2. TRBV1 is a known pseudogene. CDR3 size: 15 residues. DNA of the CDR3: TGTGCCAGCAGTGAAGGGCCAACAGATAACAATGAGCAGTTCTTC. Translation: CASSEGPTDNNEQFF.

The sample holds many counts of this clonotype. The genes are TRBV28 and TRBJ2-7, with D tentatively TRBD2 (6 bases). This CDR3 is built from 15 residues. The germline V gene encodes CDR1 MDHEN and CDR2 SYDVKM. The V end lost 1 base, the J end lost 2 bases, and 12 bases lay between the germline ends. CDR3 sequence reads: CASSLLGAGPYEQYF. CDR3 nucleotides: TGTGCCAGCAGTTTATTGGGAGCGGGCCCCTACGAGCAGTACTTC.

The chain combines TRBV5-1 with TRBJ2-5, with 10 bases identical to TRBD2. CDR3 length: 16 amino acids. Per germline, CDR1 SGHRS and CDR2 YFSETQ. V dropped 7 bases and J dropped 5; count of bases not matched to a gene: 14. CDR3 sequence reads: CASAVSSGSMGETQYF. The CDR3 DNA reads TGCGCCAGCGCTGTTTCTAGCGGGAGTATGGGGGAGACCCAGTACTTC.

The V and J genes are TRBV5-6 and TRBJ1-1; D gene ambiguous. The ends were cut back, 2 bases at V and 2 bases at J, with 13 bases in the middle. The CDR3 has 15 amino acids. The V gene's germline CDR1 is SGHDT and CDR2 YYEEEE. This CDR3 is CASSFGFRRNTEAFF. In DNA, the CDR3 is TGTGCCAGCAGCTTTGGTTTTCGGAGAAACACTGAAGCTTTCTTT.

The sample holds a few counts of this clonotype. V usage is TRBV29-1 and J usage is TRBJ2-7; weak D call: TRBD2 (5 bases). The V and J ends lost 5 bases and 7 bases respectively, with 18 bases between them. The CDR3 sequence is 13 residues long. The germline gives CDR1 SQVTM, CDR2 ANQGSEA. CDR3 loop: CSVRPAATLEQYF. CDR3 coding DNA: TGCAGCGTTCGCCCAGCGGCGACCCTAGAGCAGTACTTC.

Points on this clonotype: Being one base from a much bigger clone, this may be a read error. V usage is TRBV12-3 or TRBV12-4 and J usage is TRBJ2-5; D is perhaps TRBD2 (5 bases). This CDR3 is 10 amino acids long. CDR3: CASTGETQHF. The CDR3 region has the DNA TGTGCCAGCACTGGGGAGACCCAGCACTTC.

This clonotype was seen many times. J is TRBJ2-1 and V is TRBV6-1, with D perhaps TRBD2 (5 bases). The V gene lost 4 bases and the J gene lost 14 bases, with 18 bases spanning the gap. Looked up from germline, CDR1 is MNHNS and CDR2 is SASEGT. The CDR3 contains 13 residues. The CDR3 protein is CASSAGLHLGEFF. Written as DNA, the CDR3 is TGTGCCAGCAGTGCCGGACTTCACCTCGGGGAGTTCTTC.

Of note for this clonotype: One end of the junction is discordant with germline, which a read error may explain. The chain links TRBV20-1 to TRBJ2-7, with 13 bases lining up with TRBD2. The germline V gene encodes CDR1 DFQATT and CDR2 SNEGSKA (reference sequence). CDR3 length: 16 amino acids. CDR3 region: CCAKGLAGEVPYEQYF. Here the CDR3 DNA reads TGCTGTGCTAAAGGACTAGCGGGAGAGGTCCCCTACGAGCAGTACTTC.

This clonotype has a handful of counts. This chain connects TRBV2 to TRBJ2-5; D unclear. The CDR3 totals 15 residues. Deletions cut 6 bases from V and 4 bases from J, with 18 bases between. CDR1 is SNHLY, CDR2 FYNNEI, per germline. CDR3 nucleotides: TGTGCCAGCAGGTCCGAGGTCGGATCCGGAGAGACCCAGTACTTC. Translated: CASRSEVGSGETQYF.

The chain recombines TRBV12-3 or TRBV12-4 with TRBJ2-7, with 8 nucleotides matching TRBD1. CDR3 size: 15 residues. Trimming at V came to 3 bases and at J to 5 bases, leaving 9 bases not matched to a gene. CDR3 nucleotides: TGTGCCAGCAGTTTTCGGGCAGGGGGCTTAGACGAGCAGTACTTC. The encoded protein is CASSFRAGGLDEQYF.

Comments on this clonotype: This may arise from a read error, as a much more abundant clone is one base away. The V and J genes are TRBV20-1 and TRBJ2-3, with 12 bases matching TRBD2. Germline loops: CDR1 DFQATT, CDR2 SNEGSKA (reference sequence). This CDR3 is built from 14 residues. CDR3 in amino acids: CCAKASGRGDTQYF. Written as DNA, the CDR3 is TGCTGTGCTAAGGCTAGCGGGAGGGGCGATACGCAGTATTTT.

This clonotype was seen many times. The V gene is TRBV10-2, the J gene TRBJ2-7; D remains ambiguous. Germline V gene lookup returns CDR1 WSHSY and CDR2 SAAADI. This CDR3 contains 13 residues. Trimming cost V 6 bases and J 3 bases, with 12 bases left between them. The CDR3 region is CASRKRGNYEQYF. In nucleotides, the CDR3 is TGCGCCAGCAGAAAACGTGGCAACTACGAGCAGTACTTC.

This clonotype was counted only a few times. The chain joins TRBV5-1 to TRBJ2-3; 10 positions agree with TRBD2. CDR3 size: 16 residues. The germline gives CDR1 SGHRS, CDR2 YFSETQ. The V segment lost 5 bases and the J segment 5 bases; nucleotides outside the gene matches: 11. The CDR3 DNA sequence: TGCGCCAGCAGGGCTGAGCGGGAGGGCCTAAGAGATACGCAGTATTTT. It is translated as CASRAEREGLRDTQYF.

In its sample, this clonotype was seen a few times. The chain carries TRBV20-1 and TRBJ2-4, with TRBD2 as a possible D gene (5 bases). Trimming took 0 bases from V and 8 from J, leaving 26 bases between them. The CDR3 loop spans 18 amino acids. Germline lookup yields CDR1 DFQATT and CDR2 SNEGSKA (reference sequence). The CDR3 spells CSARDGGYSEVIKYIQYF. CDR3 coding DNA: TGCAGTGCTAGAGATGGTGGCTACTCGGAGGTCATAAAATACATTCAGTACTTC.